This T cell receptor beta chain was obtained from a study of response to subunit inactivated influenza vaccine. TCRdb recomputed calls from the RT-PCR reads with MiXCR, one row per CDR3 protein. The table has roughly 630,000 distinct CDR3 sequences, about 14% seen once. Trimming at V came to 3 bases and at J to 4 bases, leaving 11 bases not matched to a gene. This CDR3 has 18 amino acids. Per germline, CDR1 LGHNA and CDR2 YSLEER. The sample here was PBMCs from blood, taken 14 days before vaccination. The sequence derives from a man aged 45 to 65 who received an inactivated influenza vaccine. The chain combines TRBV4-3 with TRBJ2-1, with 11 bases fitting TRBD1. CDR3 in DNA: TGCGCCAGCAGCCAGGGACTTGGGGGACAGGGGGATTACAATGAGCAGTTCTTC. This translates into CASSQGLGGQGDYNEQFF.